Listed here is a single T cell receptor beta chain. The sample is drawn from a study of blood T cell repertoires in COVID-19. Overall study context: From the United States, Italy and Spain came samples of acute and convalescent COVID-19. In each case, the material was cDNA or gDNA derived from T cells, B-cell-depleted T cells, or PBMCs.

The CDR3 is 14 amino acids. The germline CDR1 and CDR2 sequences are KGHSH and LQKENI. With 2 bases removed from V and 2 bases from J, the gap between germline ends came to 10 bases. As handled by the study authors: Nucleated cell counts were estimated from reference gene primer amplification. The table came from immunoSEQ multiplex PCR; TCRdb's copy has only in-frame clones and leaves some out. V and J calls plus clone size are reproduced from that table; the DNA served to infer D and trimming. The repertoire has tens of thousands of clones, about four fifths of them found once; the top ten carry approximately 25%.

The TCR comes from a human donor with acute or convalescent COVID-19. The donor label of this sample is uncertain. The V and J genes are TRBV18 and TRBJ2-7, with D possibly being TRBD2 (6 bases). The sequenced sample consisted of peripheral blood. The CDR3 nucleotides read TGTGCCAGCTCACCAGGGACTGGGGCCTACGAGCAGTACTTC. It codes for CASSPGTGAYEQYF.